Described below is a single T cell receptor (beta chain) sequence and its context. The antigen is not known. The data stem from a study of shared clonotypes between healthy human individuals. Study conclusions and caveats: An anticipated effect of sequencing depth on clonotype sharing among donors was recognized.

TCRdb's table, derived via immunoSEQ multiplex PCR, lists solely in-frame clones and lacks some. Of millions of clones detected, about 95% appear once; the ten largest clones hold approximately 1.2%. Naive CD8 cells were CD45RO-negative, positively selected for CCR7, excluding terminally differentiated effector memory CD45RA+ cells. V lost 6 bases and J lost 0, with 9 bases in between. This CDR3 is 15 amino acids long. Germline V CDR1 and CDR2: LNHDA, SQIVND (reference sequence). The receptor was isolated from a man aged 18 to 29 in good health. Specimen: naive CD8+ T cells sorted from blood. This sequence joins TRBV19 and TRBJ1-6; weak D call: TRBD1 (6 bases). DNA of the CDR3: TGTGCCAGTAGCCAGGACAGCTCCTATAATTCACCCCTCCACTTT. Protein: CASSQDSSYNSPLHF.